The T cell receptor beta chain under discussion was sequenced for a study of cytomegalovirus exposure and HLA in healthy donors. Regarding this clone: No antigen is known for it.

These donors, healthy bone marrow donors, were studied. PCR primers comprised 60 Vbeta and 13 Jbeta primers. Only in-frame clones appear in the TCRdb table, and some are missing; sequencing was by immunoSEQ multiplex PCR. The sample shows 150,000 to 200,000 clones, less than 90% of them seen only once. General study findings and limits: Later on, a genetic analysis was performed. It linked a missense variant in DCLRE1C with V- and J-gene trimming of TCR beta. In an earlier analysis, productive rearrangement rates for most beta V segments clustered near 90% or 30%.

The V and J ends lost 5 bases and 4 bases, in that order; junction bases with no gene match: 4. The germline V gene encodes CDR1 GTSNPN and CDR2 SVGIG (reference sequence). This CDR3 has 13 amino acids. The genes are TRBV30 and TRBJ1-2; TRBD1 matches at 10 bases. The sequenced sample was PBMCs. The receptor's source is a man between 45 and 60 years old in good health and CMV-seropositive. CDR3 residues: CAWARTGGYGYTF. CDR3 DNA sequence: TGTGCCTGGGCCCGGACAGGGGGCTATGGCTACACCTTC.